This T cell receptor beta chain was obtained from a study of PD-1 blockade in classical Hodgkin lymphoma. The table came from immunoSEQ multiplex PCR; TCRdb's copy has only in-frame clones and leaves some out. Among 40,000 to 45,000 clones, roughly 69% were seen once, and the ten largest hold around 2.4%. Time point noted: cycle 4 day 1 (C4D1), after around six weeks of nivolumab. All patients relapsed after autologous stem cell transplantation, and brentuximab vedotin exposure varied. The CDR3 is made up of 19 amino acids. Germline CDR1 and CDR2: SGHTA and FQGNSA. V was cut by 1 base and J by 0 bases, with 19 bases left in between.

The sample here was peripheral blood mononuclear cells (PBMCs), taken before the fourth cycle of nivolumab. The chain links TRBV7-2 to TRBJ2-4, with a possible D match to TRBD1 (5 bases). The clonotype originates from a human donor with classical Hodgkin lymphoma. The CDR3 loop is CASSLEAGSILLAKNIQYF. In nucleotides, the CDR3 is TGTGCCAGCAGCTTAGAGGCAGGGTCTATCCTACTAGCCAAAAACATTCAGTACTTC.